Here is one TCR beta chain with its context. The CDR3 contains 17 residues. Looked up from germline, CDR1 is ENHRY and CDR2 is SYGVKD. The junction had 9 bases not matched to a gene; V was cut back by 1 base and J by 1 base. The data were produced by immunoSEQ multiplex PCR, yet TCRdb's version contains in-frame clones alone and is incomplete. Among around 34,000 clones, roughly three fifths were seen once, and the ten largest hold 0.7% to 1%. The data were taken from a study of monozygotic twins with cystic fibrosis. The rearrangement links TRBV10-3 to TRBJ1-1; the match to TRBD1 covers 7 bases. The specimen sequenced was blood. The TCR comes from a girl between 10 and 17 years old with cystic fibrosis. Here the CDR3 reads CAISEWDRLVGNTEAFF. The CDR3 DNA follows: TGTGCCATCAGTGAGTGGGACAGACTCGTTGGGAACACTGAAGCTTTCTTT.